Sequencing of this T cell receptor beta chain was carried out in a study of identical twins. Points from the study as a whole: Fewer insertions characterized abundant cord blood beta clonotypes, whereas memory repertoires showed none. Low generation probability was overrepresented in out-of-frame alpha sequences shared by twins. Without tracking the same donors, conclusions rested on cross-sectional statistical analysis.

TCRdb itself ran the 5' RACE reads through MiXCR, one entry per CDR3 protein. The sample has fewer than 550,000 distinct CDR3 sequences, around 15% seen once. Germline V gives CDR1 MGHRA, CDR2 YSYEKL. The CDR3 length is 17 residues. J was trimmed by 0 bases and V by 3 bases; bases with no gene match: 8. With no exceptions, donors were healthy Caucasians. In this sample, this clonotype turned up many times. The antigen is undetermined. A further study also used this sample, focusing on yellow fever vaccine responses in identical twins.

The V gene is TRBV4-1, the J gene TRBJ2-7, with 10 bases lining up with TRBD1. The source of this sequence is a young woman in good health. The sequenced material came from CD4+ T cells sorted from blood. CDR3: CASSQPLGQGNSYEQYF. The CDR3 region has the DNA TGCGCCAGCAGCCAGCCGTTGGGACAGGGGAACTCCTACGAGCAGTACTTC.